The sequence of this T cell receptor beta chain was determined in a study of cytomegalovirus exposure and HLA in healthy donors. Turning to this clone: Its antigen is unidentified.

In germline, CDR1 is SGHVS, CDR2 FNYEAQ. The CDR3 length is 16 residues. The V segment lost 5 bases and the J segment 2 bases; nucleotides outside the gene matches: 9. Both 60 Vbeta primers and 13 Jbeta primers went into the PCR. Sequencing used immunoSEQ multiplex PCR; TCRdb keeps in-frame clones, though not all of them. The table records under 200,000 clones, around 84% of them present only once. Study outcomes and limitations: Cytomegalovirus-associated status was assigned to some 180 TCR beta chains. Earlier analysis looked at TCR beta V segments, and most were productive about 87% or about 30% of the time. Later on, a genetic analysis was performed. It linked a missense variant in DCLRE1C with V- and J-gene trimming of TCR beta. High sensitivity and specificity were reportedly achieved when the classifier diagnosed cytomegalovirus status.

Sequencing was done on a sample of PBMCs. This receptor was obtained from a man between 18 and 29 years old in good health and CMV-seronegative. The J gene is TRBJ2-1, the V gene TRBV7-6, with 7 positions matching TRBD2. In DNA, the CDR3 is TGTGCCAGCAGCCCAAGGCGCGGGAGCACCTACAATGAGCAGTTCTTC. Its translation: CASSPRRGSTYNEQFF.